Sequencing of this TCR beta chain was carried out in a study of T cell repertoires in cytomegalovirus infection. In this sample, this clonotype turned up many times. The antigen remains unidentified. TCRdb processed the reads anew with MiXCR; each CDR3 protein has one entry. The table records approximately 81,000 distinct CDR3 sequences, 20% to 30% of them present only once. Trimming cost V 1 base and J 3 bases, with 6 bases left between them. The CDR3 length is 13 residues. CDR1 is SGHVS, CDR2 FQNEAQ, per germline. The sample consisted of CD8+ T cells from cultured PBMCs, taken from culture after CMV antigen stimulation. The chain joins TRBV7-8 to TRBJ1-1, with D perhaps matching TRBD1 (5 bases). The receptor comes from a human donor in good health (CMV status not recorded). Some clones in this sample may be carry-over from other donors' samples. For the CDR3, the DNA is TGTGCCAGCAGCTTAGGGGGGGACACTGAAGCTTTCTTT. This translates into CASSLGGDTEAFF.